The rows below give T cell receptor beta chains drawn from one sample of a study of CXCR3-negative and CXCR3-positive naive CD8 T cells. TCRdb reprocessed the 5' RACE reads; each CDR3 protein has one entry and no DNA is given. This repertoire includes tens of thousands of distinct CDR3 sequences. Sequenced sample: naive CXCR3- CD8+ T cells from blood. These receptor sequences come from a human donor in good health. Some clones in this sample may be carry-over from other donors' samples. The CDR3 runs from the conserved cysteine through the conserved F or W.

CDR3 protein: CASSLESLEVLF
V gene: TRBV12-3/TRBV12-4
J gene: TRBJ2-1

CDR3 protein: CSVGDSIYEQYF
V gene: TRBV29-1
J gene: TRBJ2-7

CDR3 protein: CASRSLIGANNEQFF
V gene: TRBV28
J gene: TRBJ2-1

CDR3 protein: CASSLMDSNPFPSYEQYF
V gene: TRBV27
J gene: TRBJ2-7

CDR3 protein: CAISESNPLRYGYTF
V gene: TRBV10-3
J gene: TRBJ1-2

CDR3 protein: CSVYGTGDYGYTF
V gene: TRBV29-1
J gene: TRBJ1-2

CDR3 protein: CASSLGAGTFYEQYF
V gene: TRBV11-2
J gene: TRBJ2-7

CDR3 protein: CASSASKYTDTQYF
V gene: TRBV2
J gene: TRBJ2-3

CDR3 protein: CSVVLASIYEQFF
V gene: TRBV29-1
J gene: TRBJ2-1

CDR3 protein: CASSVGRISYEQYF
V gene: TRBV7-2
J gene: TRBJ2-7

CDR3 protein: CASSIGQGTEAFF
V gene: TRBV19
J gene: TRBJ1-1

CDR3 protein: CSVDDRSSGNTIYF
V gene: TRBV29-1
J gene: TRBJ1-3

CDR3 protein: CASSERLAGALETQYF
V gene: TRBV7-2
J gene: TRBJ2-5

CDR3 protein: CSLHSGLDYGYTF
V gene: TRBV29-1
J gene: TRBJ1-2